This TCR beta chain was identified during a study of T cells in Graves' hyperthyroidism and ophthalmopathy. There were TCR beta CDR3 regions amplified from RNA transcripts. The primer set for the first-round RT-PCR of the TCR CDR3 was HTBI. TCRdb reanalysed the multiplex PCR reads using MiXCR and keeps one entry per CDR3 protein. The data contain about 500,000 distinct CDR3 sequences, approximately 15% of them singletons. Trimming cost V 3 bases and J 3 bases; bases outside gene matches: 5. CDR1 is SGHKS and CDR2 is YYEKEE in the germline V gene (reference sequence). The CDR3 sequence is 14 residues long. This clonotype was seen many times.

The chain joins TRBV5-5 to TRBJ2-7; 8 bases align to TRBD1. The sequencing input was blood. The sequence derives from a woman under 30 with Graves' hyperthyroidism. CDR3 loop: CASSWGTGNYEQYF. In nucleotides, the CDR3 is TGTGCCAGCAGCTGGGGGACAGGTAACTACGAGCAGTACTTC.